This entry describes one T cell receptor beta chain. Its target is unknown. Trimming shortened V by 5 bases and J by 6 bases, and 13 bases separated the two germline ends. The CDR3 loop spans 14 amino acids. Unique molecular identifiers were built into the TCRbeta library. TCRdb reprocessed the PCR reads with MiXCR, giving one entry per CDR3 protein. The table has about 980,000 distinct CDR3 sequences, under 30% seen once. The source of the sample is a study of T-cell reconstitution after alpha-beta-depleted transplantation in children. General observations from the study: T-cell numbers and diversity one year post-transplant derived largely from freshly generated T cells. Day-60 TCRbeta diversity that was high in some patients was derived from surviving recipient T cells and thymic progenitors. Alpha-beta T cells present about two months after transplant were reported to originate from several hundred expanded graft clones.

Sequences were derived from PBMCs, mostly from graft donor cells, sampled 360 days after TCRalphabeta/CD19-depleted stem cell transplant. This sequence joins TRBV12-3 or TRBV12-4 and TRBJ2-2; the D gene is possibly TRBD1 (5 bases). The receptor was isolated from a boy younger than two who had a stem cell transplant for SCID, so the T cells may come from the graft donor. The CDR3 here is CASSLSGMPGELFF. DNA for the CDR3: TGTGCCAGCAGTCTATCAGGGATGCCCGGGGAGCTGTTTTTT.